This TCR beta chain was captured in a study of T cell responses to AZD1222 COVID-19 vaccine. Study results and limitations: In all cases, repertoires were sampled only after the peak T cell response. The donor group comprised mostly white British people and more females; the analysis possibly underestimated clonal diversity.

On this clone itself: What it binds is not known.

The germline gives CDR1 LNHNV, CDR2 YYDKDF (reference sequence). This CDR3 has 15 residues. Trimming removed 3 bases at V and 0 bases at J, with 9 bases between. TCRdb's table, derived via immunoSEQ multiplex PCR, lists solely in-frame clones and lacks some. The table has more than 85,000 clones, 85% to 90% seen once. V gene TRBV15 combines with J gene TRBJ2-4; D is unresolved. This receptor was taken from an adult in good health. This specimen was peripheral blood, taken on day 0 of AZD1222 vaccination. This CDR3 is CATSRTRLAKNIQYF. The CDR3 DNA reads as TGTGCCACCAGCAGGACGAGATTAGCCAAAAACATTCAGTACTTC.